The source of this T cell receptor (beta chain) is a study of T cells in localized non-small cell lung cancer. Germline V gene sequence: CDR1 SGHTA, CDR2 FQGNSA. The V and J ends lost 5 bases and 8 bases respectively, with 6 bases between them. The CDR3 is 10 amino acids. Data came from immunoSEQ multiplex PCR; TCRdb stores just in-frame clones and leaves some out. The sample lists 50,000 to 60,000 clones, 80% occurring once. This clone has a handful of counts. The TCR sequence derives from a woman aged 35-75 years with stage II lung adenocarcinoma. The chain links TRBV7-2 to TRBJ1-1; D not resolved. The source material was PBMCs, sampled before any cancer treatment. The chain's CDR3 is CASSRIEAFF. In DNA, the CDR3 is TGTGCCAGCAGCCGGATAGAAGCTTTCTTT.